This T cell receptor beta chain was sequenced during a study of T cells in Graves' hyperthyroidism and ophthalmopathy. The TCR beta CDR3 regions underwent amplification using RNA transcripts as the source. When the TCR CDR3 underwent first-round RT-PCR, the HTBI primer set was used. One entry per CDR3 protein results from TCRdb running MiXCR on the multiplex PCR reads. This sample has roughly 660,000 distinct CDR3 sequences, with roughly 17% found just once. Trimming removed 6 bases from V and 4 bases from J; junction bases left unmatched: 10. From germline, CDR1 is MNHEY and CDR2 SVGEGT. The CDR3 loop spans 15 amino acids.

The sequence derives from a man aged 50 to 60 with Graves' hyperthyroidism. Material: blood. This sequence joins TRBV6-2 or TRBV6-3 and TRBJ1-1, with 8 bases aligning to TRBD1. The CDR3, as DNA: TGTGCCAGCAGGCGGCAGGGGGCTGTCAGCACTGAAGCTTTCTTT. Its translation is CASRRQGAVSTEAFF.